This TCR beta chain was documented in a study of cytomegalovirus exposure and HLA in healthy donors. Study-level results: Several V segments, TRBV6-2 and TRBV6-3 among them, could not be told apart and were dropped. The study reported that TCR beta sequences accurately predicted HLA-A and HLA-B alleles in most subjects. For TCR beta chains, V- and J-gene trimming was later linked to a missense DCLRE1C variant.

Vbeta (60) and Jbeta (13) primers were used in the PCR. The method was immunoSEQ multiplex PCR; TCRdb's version includes in-frame clones alone and lacks a portion of them. The sample yields about 150,000 clones, approximately 79% seen once. Comment on this clone: The antigen remains unidentified.

Trimming cost V 6 bases and J 1 base; bases outside gene matches: 3. This CDR3 has 14 amino acids. Germline V gene sequence: CDR1 SNHLY, CDR2 FYNNEI. The TCR originated in a man aged 45-65 years in good health and CMV-seropositive. The chain combines TRBV2 with TRBJ1-1; 9 nucleotides agree with TRBD1. Sequenced material: PBMCs. The CDR3 loop reads CASRMTGGNTEAFF. DNA of the CDR3: TGTGCCAGCAGAATGACAGGGGGGAACACTGAAGCTTTCTTT.